Following are 26 T cell receptor beta chains from one sample sequenced in a study of T cells in Graves' hyperthyroidism and ophthalmopathy (dated by TCRdb to about 2019). Library construction relied on multiplex PCR. TCRdb names Illumina HiSeq 2000 as the instrument used. Amplification of TCR beta CDR3 regions was carried out from RNA transcripts. A first-round RT-PCR of the TCR CDR3 used the HTBI primer set with the Qiagen OneStep RT-PCR kit. TCRdb itself trimmed the public reads at Q25 with fastp, ran MiXCR and retained productive beta chains. Rows with one shared CDR3 protein collapse into an entry with the most common genes and DNA. The sample table shows some 300,000 distinct CDR3 sequences, and 16% are seen once. The ten largest clonotypes hold around a third of the sample. Sequencing was carried out using blood. The receptors were gathered from a man aged 30 to 39 with Graves' hyperthyroidism.

This clonotype was observed at least ten times. The gene calls are TRBV12-3 or TRBV12-4 and TRBJ2-7; tentatively, D is TRBD2 (6 bases). The ends were cut back, 6 bases at V and 6 bases at J, with 15 bases in the middle. The CDR3 runs 13 residues. In nucleotides, the CDR3 is TGTGCCAGCAGCGTACGGGAGTTTGGCGAGCAGTACTTC. Protein sequence: CASSVREFGEQYF.

This clonotype was counted at least ten times. The V call is TRBV6-1, the J call TRBJ2-1, with D possibly being TRBD1 (5 bases). Germline assignment: CDR1 MNHNS and CDR2 SASEGT. V shed 9 bases and J shed 4 bases, with 13 bases lying between them. This CDR3 contains 13 residues. CDR3 residues: CARQKKGYNEQFF. In DNA, the CDR3 is TGTGCCAGGCAAAAAAAGGGGTACAATGAGCAGTTCTTC.

In its sample, this clonotype was seen many times. The rearrangement joins TRBV27 to TRBJ2-7, with D tentatively TRBD1 or TRBD2 (5 bases each). CDR1 is MNHEY and CDR2 is SMNVEV in the germline V gene (reference sequence). The V gene lost 8 bases and the J gene lost 7 bases, with 15 bases spanning the gap. The CDR3 has 12 amino acids. The CDR3 DNA reads TGTGCCAGCGGCCCGAGGGGAATGGAGCAGTACTTC. Its translation: CASGPRGMEQYF.

The chain is built from TRBV4-1 and TRBJ2-5; D not resolved. V lost 1 base, J lost 2 bases, and 8 bases lay in between. CDR1 and CDR2 (germline): MGHRA, YSYEKL. The CDR3 is 14 amino acids. CDR3 nucleotides: TGCGCCAGCAGCCAAGCGGGCAGTCAAGAGACCCAGTACTTC. It is translated as CASSQAGSQETQYF.

This clonotype was seen only once. The chain has TRBV19 and TRBJ2-1; 12 bases fit TRBD2. J lost 5 bases, V lost 5 bases, and 10 bases had no gene match. The CDR3 consists of 17 residues. Germline V gene data show CDR1 as LNHDA and CDR2 as SQIVND (reference sequence). The DNA of the CDR3 is TGTGCCAGTAGTCTCGGACTAGCGGGGACCTGGGACAATGAGCAGTTCTTC. Translating gives CASSLGLAGTWDNEQFF. The variable domain in full, with the rest retrieved from reference TRBV19 and TRBJ2-1, is DGGITQSPKYLFRKEGQNVTLSCEQNLNHDAMYWYRQDPGQGLRLIYYSQIVNDFQKGDIAEGYSVSREKKESFPLTVTSAQKNPTAFYLCASSLGLAGTWDNEQFFGPGTRLTVL.

The chain's CDR3 is CASRTRGRPTYEQYF. CDR3 in DNA: TGTGCCTCCAGGACGAGGGGGCGGCCGACCTACGAGCAGTACTTC. The gene calls are TRBV19 and TRBJ2-7; 7 bases are shared with TRBD1. CDR1 and CDR2 from the germline V gene are LNHDA and SQIVND (reference sequence). The V segment lost 11 bases and the J segment 2 bases; nucleotides outside the gene matches: 15. The CDR3 sequence is 15 residues long.

J is TRBJ2-3 and V is TRBV30; TRBD2 matches at 7 bases. V was clipped by 5 bases and J by 2 bases; unmatched bases: 10. The CDR3 is 15 amino acids. Germline-derived CDR1 and CDR2 are GTSNPN and SVGIG (reference sequence). The CDR3 bases are TGTGCCTGGGGCAGTCTAGCGGCACCCACAGATACGCAGTATTTT. It yields the protein CAWGSLAAPTDTQYF.

The table lists this clonotype with many counts. The chain recombines TRBV5-1 with TRBJ1-2, with no clear D. CDR1 and CDR2 (germline): SGHRS, YFSETQ. There are 12 residues in the CDR3. V was cut by 7 bases and J by 7 bases, with 14 bases left in between. CDR3 nucleotides: TGCGCCAGCTCGACGCCGGCCGGTGGCTACACCTTC. This encodes CASSTPAGGYTF.

This clonotype showed up many times. The V call is TRBV12-3 or TRBV12-4, the J call TRBJ1-1, with 7 bases lining up with TRBD1. This CDR3 has 14 amino acids. After removal of 5 bases from V and 2 bases from J, the junction contained 5 bases not matched to a gene. For the CDR3, the DNA is TGTGCCAGCAGTGACTCAGGGGGAAACACTGAAGCTTTCTTT. Translation gives CASSDSGGNTEAFF.

This clonotype was seen ten or more times. The rearrangement joins TRBV20-1 to TRBJ1-1; TRBD1 might be the D (5 bases). CDR3 length: 13 residues. Trimming took 6 bases from V and 3 from J, leaving 14 bases between them. CDR1 DFQATT and CDR2 SNEGSKA come from the germline V gene (reference sequence). CDR3 residues: CSAPLGGHTEAFF. CDR3 nucleotides: TGCAGTGCACCCCTGGGGGGACACACTGAAGCTTTCTTT.

At least ten counts were recorded for this clonotype. This rearrangement joins TRBV11-2 to TRBJ2-7; TRBD2 aligns across 12 bases. Per germline, CDR1 SGHAT and CDR2 FQNNGV. The CDR3 sequence is 15 residues long. Trimming took 0 bases from V and 6 from J; bases not matched to a gene: 3. This chain's CDR3 is CASSLDRLAGAEQYF. The CDR3 nucleotides are TGTGCCAGCAGCTTAGATAGACTAGCGGGAGCCGAGCAGTACTTC.

This clonotype appeared many times. This sequence joins TRBV20-1 and TRBJ2-1; 7 nucleotides align to TRBD2. J was trimmed by 4 bases and V by 3 bases; bases with no gene match: 3. The CDR3 loop spans 13 amino acids. The germline CDR1 and CDR2 sequences are DFQATT and SNEGSKA (reference sequence). DNA for the CDR3: TGCAGTGCTAGTCCTAGCGGTTACAATGAGCAGTTCTTC. It codes for CSASPSGYNEQFF.

This clonotype showed up many times. The V gene is TRBV2, the J gene TRBJ1-5; the D is unclear. Trimming stripped 3 bases from V and 3 bases from J, with 9 bases between. This CDR3 is 14 amino acids long. The germline V gene encodes CDR1 SNHLY and CDR2 FYNNEI. The CDR3 here is CASSDTEINQPQHF. In nucleotides, the CDR3 is TGTGCCAGCAGTGACACGGAGATCAATCAGCCCCAGCATTTT.

Only a few counts were recorded for this clonotype. The chain is built from TRBV7-3 and TRBJ2-7; the D gene is possibly TRBD2 (6 bases). Germline V lookup: CDR1 SGHTA, CDR2 FQGTGA. The CDR3 is made up of 14 amino acids. Trimming took 4 bases from V and 0 from J, leaving 10 bases between them. Here the CDR3 DNA reads TGTGCCAGCAGCTCAACGCGGGACTCCTACGAGCAGTACTTC. Protein sequence: CASSSTRDSYEQYF. The entire variable domain, with the rest obtained from reference TRBV7-3 and TRBJ2-7, is as follows: GAGVSQTPSNKVTEKGKYVELRCDPISGHTALYWYRQSLGQGPEFLIYFQGTGAADDSGLPNDRFFAVRPEGSVSTLKIQRTERGDSAVYLCASSSTRDSYEQYFGPGTRLTVT.

Regarding this clonotype: This may come from a read error, since a much larger clone is one base off. The chain uses TRBV20-1 and TRBJ2-7; D is tentatively TRBD1 or TRBD2 (5 bases each). CDR3 size: 15 residues. Looked up from germline, CDR1 is DFQATT and CDR2 is SNEGSKA (reference sequence). The CDR3 is CSARGETENYYERYF. CDR3 bases: TGCAGTGCTAGGGGAGAGACAGAAAATTACTACGAGCGGTACTTC.

The chain joins TRBV12-3 or TRBV12-4 to TRBJ1-2; possible D gene TRBD1, 6 bases. The CDR3 has 12 amino acids. The V end was cut by 5 bases, the J end by 10 bases, with 14 bases between. CDR3 sequence (DNA): TGTGCCAGCAGTCCGAACAGGGTTGTCTACACCTTC. Translation: CASSPNRVVYTF.

The chain employs TRBV15 and TRBJ2-5; D gene unclear. The CDR3 spans 15 residues. The germline V and J ends were trimmed by 0 bases and 2 bases, with 10 bases remaining between them. Per the germline V gene, CDR1 is LNHNV and CDR2 is YYDKDF (reference sequence). CDR3 sequence reads: CATSRDVSIQETQYF. CDR3 nucleotide sequence: TGTGCCACCAGCAGAGATGTCAGTATTCAAGAGACCCAGTACTTC.

The V gene is TRBV28, the J gene TRBJ2-7, with D perhaps matching TRBD2 (5 bases). CDR1 and CDR2 (germline): MDHEN, SYDVKM. The CDR3 covers 14 residues. The V end was cut by 1 base, the J end by 1 base, with 8 bases between. CDR3 in amino acids: CASSLYPGSYEQYF. In DNA, the CDR3 is TGTGCCAGCAGTTTATATCCGGGGTCCTACGAGCAGTACTTC. Using reference TRBV28 and TRBJ2-7 for the parts outside the CDR3, the full variable domain is DVKVTQSSRYLVKRTGEKVFLECVQDMDHENMFWYRQDPGLGLRLIYFSYDVKMKEKGDIPEGYSVSREKKERFSLILESASTNQTSMYLCASSLYPGSYEQYFGPGTRLTVT.

This clonotype was picked up many times. The V and J genes are TRBV11-2 and TRBJ1-2, with no clear D. V was trimmed by 3 bases and J by 6 bases, leaving 17 bases between them. The germline CDR1 and CDR2 sequences are SGHAT and FQNNGV. This CDR3 has 15 residues. As DNA, the CDR3 is TGTGCCAGCAGCTTCTATCGGATGGAATGGGATGGCTACACCTTC. It specifies CASSFYRMEWDGYTF. Combining the CDR3 with reference TRBV11-2 and TRBJ1-2 gives the whole variable domain EAGVAQSPRYKIIEKRQSVAFWCNPISGHATLYWYQQILGQGPKLLIQFQNNGVVDDSQLPKDRFSAERLKGVDSTLKIQPAKLEDSAVYLCASSFYRMEWDGYTFGSGTRLTVV.

This rearrangement joins TRBV5-1 to TRBJ2-1; D might be TRBD2 (6 bases). The CDR3 extends over 17 amino acids. Looked up from germline, CDR1 is SGHRS and CDR2 is YFSETQ. With 1 base removed from V and 6 bases from J, the gap between germline ends came to 20 bases. The CDR3 DNA reads as TGCGCCAGCAGCTTGCCGCCCCACGGGAGTAGATTCAATGAGCAGTTCTTC. It encodes CASSLPPHGSRFNEQFF. Based on the CDR3 plus reference TRBV5-1 and TRBJ2-1, the full variable domain is KAGVTQTPRYLIKTRGQQVTLSCSPISGHRSVSWYQQTPGQGLQFLFEYFSETQRNKGNFPGRFSGRQFSNSRSEMNVSTLELGDSALYLCASSLPPHGSRFNEQFFGPGTRLTVL.

This sequence joins TRBV9 and TRBJ1-1; D gene ambiguous. Between the trimmed V and J ends, which lost 0 bases and 1 base, there was a span of 4 bases. Germline V lookup: CDR1 SGDLS, CDR2 YYNGEE. The CDR3 is 13 amino acids. CDR3 coding DNA: TGTGCCAGCAGCGTAGGTTGGAACACTGAAGCTTTCTTT. Protein product: CASSVGWNTEAFF.

This chain uses TRBV4-1 with TRBJ1-4; D is unclear. Germline CDR1 MGHRA, CDR2 YSYEKL. With 5 bases removed from V and 8 bases from J, the gap between germline ends came to 15 bases. This CDR3 contains 14 residues. CDR3 coding DNA: TGCGCCAGCAGCTACTCCTTTGTGAGGGAAAAACTGTTTTTT. Translation gives CASSYSFVREKLFF.

The chain is built from TRBV12-3 or TRBV12-4 and TRBJ1-5; no reliable D call. V was clipped by 3 bases and J by 7 bases, with 13 bases between them. The CDR3 consists of 14 residues. Here the CDR3 DNA reads TGTGCCAGCAGTTTGTTTCTTGGAATCCAGCCCCAGCATTTT. This sequence encodes CASSLFLGIQPQHF.

This clonotype has a count of ten or more. The chain is built from TRBV7-9 and TRBJ2-7, with 9 bases that match TRBD2. V was clipped by 5 bases and J by 0 bases; unmatched bases: 5. Germline V gene lookup returns CDR1 SEHNR and CDR2 FQNEAQ (reference sequence). This CDR3 is built from 15 residues. Here the CDR3 reads CASSDGLANSYEQYF. The CDR3 DNA sequence: TGTGCCAGCAGCGACGGACTAGCGAACTCCTACGAGCAGTACTTC. Full variable domain (remainder filled in from reference TRBV7-9 and TRBJ2-7): DTGVSQNPRHKITKRGQNVTFRCDPISEHNRLYWYRQTLGQGPEFLTYFQNEAQLEKSRLLSDRFSAERPKGSFSTLEIQRTEQGDSAMYLCASSDGLANSYEQYFGPGTRLTVT.

In its sample, this clonotype was seen a few times. The chain employs TRBV30 and TRBJ2-7; 8 bases are shared with TRBD1. The germline CDR1 and CDR2 sequences are GTSNPN and SVGIG (reference sequence). This CDR3 is built from 13 residues. V shed 3 bases and J 5 bases; nucleotides not matched to a gene: 6. CDR3 bases: TGTGCCTGGAGGACGGGACAGGCCCACGAGCAGTACTTC. This translates into CAWRTGQAHEQYF.

The rearrangement links TRBV5-1 to TRBJ2-7; 7 bases are shared with TRBD1. The trim removed 7 bases at V and 4 bases at J, leaving 11 bases unmatched. This CDR3 has 14 residues. Germline-derived CDR1 and CDR2 are SGHRS and YFSETQ. The CDR3 nucleotides read TGCGCCAGCCACAAAACCGGGACAGTATACGAGCAGTACTTC. Its protein product is CASHKTGTVYEQYF.